These 26 T cell receptor beta chains share one sample of origin, sequenced in a study of T cells in localized non-small cell lung cancer. Libraries were prepared by immunoSEQ multiplex PCR; TCRdb keeps only in-frame clonotypes and omits some of them. Of about 5,500 clones listed, about 79% are singletons. The source was peripheral blood mononuclear cells, collected before any cancer treatment. The receptor source for this set is a female donor older than 55 with stage II lung adenocarcinoma.

The gene calls are TRBV6-5 and TRBJ2-5, with 7 positions matching TRBD1. CDR1 MNHEY and CDR2 SVGAGI come from the germline V gene. The CDR3 is 15 amino acids. V lost 5 bases, J lost 1 base, and 7 bases stayed unmatched. The CDR3 DNA follows: TGTGCCAGCAGTCCTAACCGGGACAGCCAAGAGACCCAGTACTTC. Translating it yields CASSPNRDSQETQYF.

The gene calls are TRBV7-8 and TRBJ1-1; TRBD1 agrees at 7 bases. Trimming took 3 bases from V and 3 from J; bases not matched to a gene: 4. Looked up from germline, CDR1 is SGHVS and CDR2 is FQNEAQ. The CDR3 sequence is 14 residues long. The CDR3 sequence: CASSFSGTDTEAFF. The CDR3 coding sequence is TGTGCCAGCAGCTTTTCCGGGACAGACACTGAAGCTTTCTTT.

The J gene is TRBJ2-1, the V gene TRBV5-8; TRBD2 might be the D (5 bases). The CDR3 spans 15 residues. Germline V lookup: CDR1 SGHTS, CDR2 YDEGEE. Trimming removed 0 bases at V and 0 bases at J, with 7 bases between. In DNA form, the CDR3 reads TGTGCCAGCAGCTTGGAACTAGGCTCCTACAATGAGCAGTTCTTC. Residues: CASSLELGSYNEQFF.

V usage is TRBV7-6 and J usage is TRBJ1-3, with a tentative D call TRBD1 (6 bases). The V gene lost 0 bases and the J gene lost 0 bases, with 12 bases spanning the gap. Looked up from germline, CDR1 is SGHVS and CDR2 is FNYEAQ. This CDR3 has 17 amino acids. CDR3 sequence (DNA): TGTGCCAGCAGCTTAGCCCAGGACAGCGCCTCTGGAAACACCATATATTTT. Amino acids: CASSLAQDSASGNTIYF.

This chain joins TRBV2 and TRBJ2-7; the match to TRBD1 covers 7 bases. CDR1 SNHLY and CDR2 FYNNEI come from the germline V gene. The CDR3 contains 14 residues. The V segment lost 1 base and the J segment 2 bases; nucleotides outside the gene matches: 2. The CDR3 DNA follows: TGTGCCAGCAGTGAAGTGGGACAGCCCTACGAGCAGTACTTC. Protein: CASSEVGQPYEQYF.

The chain recombines TRBV10-3 with TRBJ2-5; 7 nucleotides agree with TRBD1. The CDR3 consists of 15 residues. The V segment lost 7 bases and the J segment 4 bases; nucleotides outside the gene matches: 12. Germline CDR1 is ENHRY and CDR2 is SYGVKD. The CDR3, as DNA: TGTGCCATCAAGGCCGGGACAGTCGAGGGAGAGACCCAGTACTTC. It translates to CAIKAGTVEGETQYF.

The rearrangement joins TRBV5-4 to TRBJ2-2; TRBD1 agrees at 7 bases. The length of the CDR3 is 15 residues. The germline gives CDR1 SGHNT, CDR2 YYREEE (reference sequence). Trimming removed 4 bases from V and 5 bases from J; junction bases left unmatched: 8. Here the CDR3 DNA reads TGTGCCAGCAGCCCTCGGGACAGAGGTACCGGGGAGCTGTTTTTT. Its translation: CASSPRDRGTGELFF.

This sequence joins TRBV7-2 and TRBJ1-1; TRBD1 matches 8 bases. The trim removed 3 bases at V and 8 bases at J, leaving 8 bases unmatched. CDR3 length: 14 residues. Germline CDR1 SGHTA, CDR2 FQGNSA. CDR3 residues: CASSLLTRDREAFF. The CDR3 nucleotides read TGTGCCAGCAGCTTGTTAACCCGGGACAGGGAAGCTTTCTTT.

This chain links TRBV5-1 with TRBJ2-2, with unresolved D. Trimming removed 0 bases at V and 6 bases at J, with 12 bases between. The CDR3 extends over 15 amino acids. Germline CDR1 reads SGHRS; CDR2 reads YFSETQ. The CDR3 loop is CASSLDPGLAGELFF. The CDR3, as DNA: TGCGCCAGCAGCTTGGATCCGGGTTTGGCCGGGGAGCTGTTTTTT. Together with reference TRBV5-1 and TRBJ2-2, the CDR3 gives the full variable domain: KAGVTQTPRYLIKTRGQQVTLSCSPISGHRSVSWYQQTPGQGLQFLFEYFSETQRNKGNFPGRFSGRQFSNSRSEMNVSTLELGDSALYLCASSLDPGLAGELFFGEGSRLTVL.

This chain joins TRBV18 and TRBJ2-3; no clear D. This CDR3 has 15 residues. Germline values: CDR1 KGHSH, CDR2 LQKENI. V was shortened by 3 bases and J by 1 base, with 11 bases between the two germline ends. The CDR3 bases are TGTGCCAGCTCACCGTTAGACGGGCGCACAGATACGCAGTATTTT. This sequence encodes CASSPLDGRTDTQYF.

This chain links TRBV5-1 with TRBJ2-7; a weak D match, TRBD1 (5 bases). V was trimmed by 4 bases and J by 0 bases, leaving 14 bases between them. The CDR3 totals 15 residues. Germline values: CDR1 SGHRS, CDR2 YFSETQ. Here the CDR3 DNA reads TGCGCCAGCAGCAGCCAGGGCGTGAGCTCCTACGAGCAGTACTTC. Its translation is CASSSQGVSSYEQYF.

V and J are TRBV19 and TRBJ1-1; 8 positions match TRBD1. Germline-derived CDR1 and CDR2 are LNHDA and SQIVND (reference sequence). The CDR3 sequence is 15 residues long. Trimming removed 3 bases from V and 6 bases from J; junction bases left unmatched: 9. The CDR3 loop is CASSIWGDRGAEAFF. The CDR3, as DNA: TGTGCCAGTAGTATTTGGGGAGACAGGGGTGCTGAAGCTTTCTTT.

The rearrangement uses TRBV4-1 and TRBJ2-1; perhaps TRBD1 as D (6 bases). Per the germline V gene, CDR1 is MGHRA and CDR2 is YSYEKL. Trimming shortened V by 1 base and J by 15 bases, and 13 bases separated the two germline ends. CDR3 length: 12 amino acids. The CDR3 loop reads CASSQGGRLPFF. In DNA, the CDR3 is TGCGCCAGCAGCCAAGGGGGGCGGCTACCGTTCTTC.

A single count supports this clone. CDR3 in amino acids: CASSYSSPGSNGYTF. CDR3 DNA sequence: TGTGCCAGCAGTTACTCGAGTCCGGGCTCTAATGGCTACACCTTC. The chain uses TRBV6-5 and TRBJ1-2, with D uncertain. Germline CDR1 MNHEY, CDR2 SVGAGI. The CDR3 has 15 amino acids. The germline V and J ends were trimmed by 0 bases and 6 bases, with 14 bases remaining between them.

In its sample, this clone was seen once. The chain employs TRBV6-5 and TRBJ1-4, with TRBD1 identical over 7 bases. CDR1 and CDR2 (germline): MNHEY, SVGAGI. V shed 6 bases and J 5 bases; nucleotides not matched to a gene: 6. This CDR3 spans 14 amino acids. CDR3 nucleotides: TGTGCCAGCAGCTCCAGGGGGTCAAATGAAAAACTGTTTTTT. Translation: CASSSRGSNEKLFF.

The chain uses TRBV12-5 and TRBJ1-5; D not resolved. V was cut by 1 base and J by 4 bases, with 8 bases left in between. The CDR3 extends over 14 amino acids. Germline lookup yields CDR1 LGHNT and CDR2 FRNRAP. CDR3 in DNA: TGTGCTAGTGGTTTGGCGGACGGGAATCAGCCCCAGCATTTT. It yields the protein CASGLADGNQPQHF.

By share, this clone ranks as medium-sized. The chain has TRBV6-4 and TRBJ2-1; 7 nucleotides line up with TRBD2. The V gene end was trimmed by 2 bases and the J gene end by 1 base; junction bases not matched to a gene: 2. Germline V lookup: CDR1 MRHNA, CDR2 SNTAGT. This CDR3 is 15 amino acids long. The CDR3 DNA reads TGTGCCAGCAGTGACACAGCGGGGTCCTACAATGAGCAGTTCTTC. Translating it yields CASSDTAGSYNEQFF.

The chain couples TRBV2 to TRBJ1-5; D is uncertain. This CDR3 contains 14 residues. CDR1 and CDR2 from the germline V gene are SNHLY and FYNNEI. Trimming cost V 10 bases and J 0 bases, with 13 bases left between them. The CDR3 region is CATTPGYSNQPQHF. In DNA, the CDR3 is TGTGCCACAACACCGGGCTATAGCAATCAGCCCCAGCATTTT.

V usage is TRBV6-5 and J usage is TRBJ2-3, with D possibly matching TRBD1 (5 bases). The CDR3 runs to 13 residues. Germline-derived CDR1 and CDR2 are MNHEY and SVGAGI. The CDR3 here is CVSRRTNTDTQYF. Written as DNA, the CDR3 is TGTGTTTCCCGTCGGACAAACACAGATACGCAGTATTTT.

This sequence joins TRBV6-1 and TRBJ2-7, with D possibly being TRBD2 (6 bases). In germline, CDR1 is MNHNS, CDR2 SASEGT. The CDR3 length is 12 residues. Trimming took off 6 bases at V and 1 base at J, with 7 bases between the two ends. The CDR3: CASRGTSYEQYV. Written as DNA, the CDR3 is TGTGCCAGCAGGGGGACTTCCTACGAGCAGTACGTC.

This chain links TRBV9 with TRBJ2-3; 7 nucleotides align to TRBD2. Germline assignment: CDR1 SGDLS and CDR2 YYNGEE. This CDR3 comprises 16 residues. J was trimmed by 1 base and V by 0 bases; bases with no gene match: 5. CDR3: CASSVGSGVGTDTQYF. The CDR3, as DNA: TGTGCCAGCAGCGTAGGGAGCGGGGTGGGCACAGATACGCAGTATTTT.

This clone was seen more than once but under ten times. The CDR3 bases are TGTGCCAGCAGCCAGCTTCTCAGAAAGACTGAAGCTTTCTTT. Translation gives CASSQLLRKTEAFF. J is TRBJ1-1 and V is TRBV7-9; no firm D call. V was cut by 5 bases and J by 5 bases, with 15 bases left in between. The CDR3 spans 14 residues. The germline gives CDR1 SEHNR, CDR2 FQNEAQ (reference sequence). Together with reference TRBV7-9 and TRBJ1-1, the CDR3 gives the full variable domain: DTGVSQNPRHKITKRGQNVTFRCDPISEHNRLYWYRQTLGQGPEFLTYFQNEAQLEKSRLLSDRFSAERPKGSFSTLEIQRTEQGDSAMYLCASSQLLRKTEAFFGQGTRLTVV.

This clone was picked up a small number of times. The chain joins TRBV6-1 to TRBJ2-7; either TRBD1 or TRBD2 may supply D (6 bases each). The germline V gene has CDR1 MNHNS and CDR2 SASEGT. The CDR3 totals 14 residues. Trimming stripped 7 bases from V and 5 bases from J, with 18 bases between. CDR3 protein: CASTRGGTSNEQYF. DNA for the CDR3: TGTGCCAGCACCCGAGGGGGGACAAGCAACGAGCAGTACTTC.

The chain has TRBV19 and TRBJ1-5; 12 bases agree with TRBD1. This CDR3 contains 15 residues. Germline values: CDR1 LNHDA, CDR2 SQIVND (reference sequence). The V and J ends lost 10 bases and 5 bases, in that order; junction bases with no gene match: 9. As DNA, the CDR3 is TGTGCCACTCATACCGGGACAGGGGGCGATCAGCCCCAGCATTTT. Translation gives CATHTGTGGDQPQHF.

This clone appeared once. The V gene is TRBV19, the J gene TRBJ1-5; no reliable D call. The germline gives CDR1 LNHDA, CDR2 SQIVND (reference sequence). Deletions cut 1 base from V and 4 bases from J, with 2 bases between. This CDR3 is built from 12 residues. The CDR3 loop is CASSIGNQPQHF. The DNA for the CDR3 is TGTGCCAGTAGTATAGGAAATCAGCCCCAGCATTTT.

This clone was found once. The chain carries TRBV28 and TRBJ1-4; 8 positions match TRBD1. CDR3 length: 15 residues. Germline V gene data show CDR1 as MDHEN and CDR2 as SYDVKM. Trimming took 7 bases from V and 0 from J; bases not matched to a gene: 4. CDR3 coding DNA: TGTGCCAGCACGGACAGGGCTGCAACTAATGAAAAACTGTTTTTT. Translating it yields CASTDRAATNEKLFF. Filled out from reference TRBV28 and TRBJ1-4, the complete variable domain reads DVKVTQSSRYLVKRTGEKVFLECVQDMDHENMFWYRQDPGLGLRLIYFSYDVKMKEKGDIPEGYSVSREKKERFSLILESASTNQTSMYLCASTDRAATNEKLFFGSGTQLSVL.